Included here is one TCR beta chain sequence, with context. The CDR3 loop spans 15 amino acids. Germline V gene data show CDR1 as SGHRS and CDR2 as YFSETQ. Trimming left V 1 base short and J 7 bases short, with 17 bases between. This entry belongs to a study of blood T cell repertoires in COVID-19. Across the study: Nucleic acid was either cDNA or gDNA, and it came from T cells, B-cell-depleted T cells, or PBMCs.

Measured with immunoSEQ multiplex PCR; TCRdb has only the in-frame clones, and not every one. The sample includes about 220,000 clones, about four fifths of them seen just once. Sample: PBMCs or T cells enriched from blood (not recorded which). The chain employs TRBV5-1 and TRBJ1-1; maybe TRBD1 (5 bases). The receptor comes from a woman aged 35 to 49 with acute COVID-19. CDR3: CASSLFDRGRGEAFF. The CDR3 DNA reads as TGCGCCAGCAGCTTGTTTGATAGGGGTCGCGGTGAAGCTTTCTTT.